Presented here are 24 T cell receptor beta chains from one specimen sequenced in a study of blood T cell repertoires in COVID-19. The repertoire was sequenced with immunoSEQ multiplex PCR; TCRdb's copy has only in-frame clones and lacks some. The table shows about 330,000 clones, with about 92% occurring only once. Input material: PBMCs or T cells enriched from blood (not recorded which). Receptors originate from a woman in her thirties who had recovered from COVID-19.

The chain employs TRBV19 and TRBJ1-4, with TRBD1 matching over 7 bases. Germline lookup yields CDR1 LNHDA and CDR2 SQIVND (reference sequence). The V gene end was trimmed by 6 bases and the J gene end by 4 bases; junction bases not matched to a gene: 5. The CDR3 totals 14 residues. CDR3 nucleotide sequence: TGTGCCAGTAGAACGGGACAGAATAATGAAAAACTGTTTTTT. Translating it yields CASRTGQNNEKLFF.

The chain is built from TRBV19 and TRBJ1-5, with D possibly being TRBD1 (6 bases). This CDR3 has 13 residues. With 4 bases removed from V and 6 bases from J, the gap between germline ends came to 10 bases. Germline CDR1 LNHDA, CDR2 SQIVND (reference sequence). CDR3 bases: TGTGCCAGTAGTAGAATACAGGGTCAGCCCCAGCATTTT. Its protein product is CASSRIQGQPQHF. The full variable domain, with the rest looked up from reference TRBV19 and TRBJ1-5, is DGGITQSPKYLFRKEGQNVTLSCEQNLNHDAMYWYRQDPGQGLRLIYYSQIVNDFQKGDIAEGYSVSREKKESFPLTVTSAQKNPTAFYLCASSRIQGQPQHFGDGTRLSIL.

This clone was counted between two and nine times. The gene calls are TRBV19 and TRBJ2-7, with 9 bases lining up with TRBD1. Trimming removed 7 bases from V and 6 bases from J; junction bases left unmatched: 10. The CDR3 length is 14 residues. The V gene's germline CDR1 is LNHDA and CDR2 SQIVND (reference sequence). CDR3 in amino acids: CASTGGTGGLEQYF. The CDR3 coding sequence is TGTGCCAGTACTGGAGGTACAGGGGGCCTCGAGCAGTACTTC. Full variable domain (missing parts from reference TRBV19 and TRBJ2-7): DGGITQSPKYLFRKEGQNVTLSCEQNLNHDAMYWYRQDPGQGLRLIYYSQIVNDFQKGDIAEGYSVSREKKESFPLTVTSAQKNPTAFYLCASTGGTGGLEQYFGPGTRLTVT.

The chain recombines TRBV25-1 with TRBJ2-2; maybe TRBD2 (6 bases). CDR1 and CDR2 (germline): MGHDK, SYGVNS. The CDR3 covers 13 residues. Trimming removed 5 bases at V and 7 bases at J, with 11 bases between. CDR3 in DNA: TGTGCCAGCAGTCAGGGCGGGATCGGGGAGCTGTTTTTT. Its protein is CASSQGGIGELFF.

This chain uses TRBV28 with TRBJ1-5, with 7 bases lining up with TRBD1. The CDR3 is 15 amino acids. The V gene end was trimmed by 3 bases and the J gene end by 9 bases; junction bases not matched to a gene: 11. The V gene's germline CDR1 is MDHEN and CDR2 SYDVKM. CDR3 in DNA: TGTGCCAGCAGTTTTCGGGTACAGGGGACGGCGCCCCAGCATTTT. Translation gives CASSFRVQGTAPQHF.

This chain joins TRBV19 and TRBJ1-1; D possibly corresponds to TRBD1 (5 bases). CDR3 length equals 13 residues. Trimming cost V 4 bases and J 4 bases, with 10 bases left between them. Germline CDR1 LNHDA, CDR2 SQIVND (reference sequence). The CDR3 coding sequence is TGTGCCAGTAGTAGCCAGGGTGGCACTGAAGCTTTCTTT. As protein: CASSSQGGTEAFF. The full variable domain, rest sourced from reference TRBV19 and TRBJ1-1, is DGGITQSPKYLFRKEGQNVTLSCEQNLNHDAMYWYRQDPGQGLRLIYYSQIVNDFQKGDIAEGYSVSREKKESFPLTVTSAQKNPTAFYLCASSSQGGTEAFFGQGTRLTVV.

This clone was recorded only once. The J gene is TRBJ1-2, the V gene TRBV5-4; D is unresolved. Trimming took 4 bases from V and 4 from J, leaving 17 bases between them. This CDR3 has 15 residues. Per the germline V gene, CDR1 is SGHNT and CDR2 is YYREEE (reference sequence). CDR3 residues: CASSPGDRRSYGYTF. The DNA of the CDR3 is TGTGCCAGCAGCCCGGGAGATAGACGGAGCTATGGCTACACCTTC.

The gene calls are TRBV4-3 and TRBJ1-2; 8 positions agree with TRBD1. Germline V gene lookup returns CDR1 LGHNA and CDR2 YSLEER. The CDR3 runs to 16 residues. V dropped 0 bases and J dropped 4; count of bases not matched to a gene: 7. This CDR3 is CASSQDLTGAGYGYTF. The CDR3 DNA follows: TGCGCCAGCAGCCAAGATCTGACAGGGGCCGGCTATGGCTACACCTTC.

CDR3 protein: CASSLGDSSYEQYF. For the CDR3, the DNA is TGTGCCAGCAGCTTAGGCGATTCCTCCTACGAGCAGTACTTC. This chain joins TRBV7-2 and TRBJ2-7; D gene uncertain. Germline CDR1 reads SGHTA; CDR2 reads FQGNSA. The V and J ends lost 1 base and 0 bases respectively, with 7 bases between them. The CDR3 covers 14 residues.

This clone was counted a single time. V gene TRBV11-2 combines with J gene TRBJ1-1; TRBD1 matches at 8 bases. V gave up 4 bases and J gave up 1 base; unmatched junction bases: 2. CDR1 and CDR2 (germline): SGHAT, FQNNGV. The CDR3 has 14 residues. The CDR3 DNA reads as TGTGCCAGCAGCTCTGGGACAGGGAACACTGAAGCTTTCTTT. It encodes CASSSGTGNTEAFF.

The chain recombines TRBV14 with TRBJ2-3; 7 bases fit TRBD2. Per germline, CDR1 SGHDN and CDR2 FVKESK. CDR3 length: 16 residues. V was clipped by 4 bases and J by 4 bases; unmatched bases: 11. The CDR3 DNA sequence: TGTGCCAGCAGCCCTTTTGTGGGAGGGCCCCCAGATACGCAGTATTTT. Translated, it gives CASSPFVGGPPDTQYF.

The chain employs TRBV19 and TRBJ2-7; 10 bases are a match to TRBD1. The CDR3 is made up of 14 amino acids. Germline V gives CDR1 LNHDA, CDR2 SQIVND (reference sequence). With V trimmed by 5 bases and J by 6 bases, 7 bases remained unmatched. CDR3 sequence reads: CASSVGTGVGEQYF. The DNA of the CDR3 is TGTGCCAGTAGTGTCGGGACAGGGGTGGGCGAGCAGTACTTC.

The chain carries TRBV5-4 and TRBJ1-2; 7 bases are shared with TRBD1. The CDR3 covers 13 residues. The germline CDR1 and CDR2 sequences are SGHNT and YYREEE (reference sequence). V lost 4 bases and J lost 7; bases outside the gene matches: 7. The chain's CDR3 is CASSHNRGGGYTF. Written as DNA, the CDR3 is TGTGCCAGCAGCCACAACAGGGGTGGTGGCTACACCTTC.

The V gene is TRBV5-6, the J gene TRBJ2-7, with a weak D call TRBD2 (6 bases). V was trimmed by 3 bases and J by 0 bases, leaving 10 bases between them. The CDR3 spans 14 residues. Germline CDR1 and CDR2: SGHDT and YYEEEE. The CDR3 is CASSSGLLSYEQYF. CDR3 bases: TGTGCCAGCAGCTCGGGACTTCTCTCCTACGAGCAGTACTTC.

The genes are TRBV5-1 and TRBJ2-1; TRBD1 agrees at 7 bases. Germline V CDR1 and CDR2: SGHRS, YFSETQ. This CDR3 is built from 14 residues. The ends lost 1 base at V and 5 bases at J; junction bases unmatched: 3. The CDR3 spells CASSLRGPHNEQFF. Written as DNA, the CDR3 is TGCGCCAGCAGCTTGAGGGGGCCCCACAATGAGCAGTTCTTC.

About this clone: This specimen includes other DNA sequences encoding the same CDR3. CDR3 region: CASSPTGEAGYTF. The CDR3 coding sequence is TGTGCCAGCAGCCCTACAGGGGAAGCTGGCTACACCTTC. The chain employs TRBV7-3 and TRBJ1-2; 7 bases align to TRBD1. This CDR3 has 13 amino acids. J was trimmed by 7 bases and V by 5 bases; bases with no gene match: 7. Germline assignment: CDR1 SGHTA and CDR2 FQGTGA.

The rearrangement joins TRBV4-1 to TRBJ2-7; a possible D gene is TRBD1 (6 bases). Trimming left V 0 bases short and J 2 bases short, with 14 bases between. Looked up from germline, CDR1 is MGHRA and CDR2 is YSYEKL. The CDR3 spans 16 residues. As DNA, the CDR3 is TGCGCCAGCAGCCAAGATGGATTACAGGGCACCTACGAGCAGTACTTC. Protein product: CASSQDGLQGTYEQYF.

V gene TRBV5-4 combines with J gene TRBJ1-3; D gene uncertain. The CDR3 loop spans 12 amino acids. Trimming removed 7 bases from V and 0 bases from J, with 5 bases in between. Germline lookup yields CDR1 SGHNT and CDR2 YYREEE (reference sequence). This CDR3 reads CASGLSGNTIYF. Here the CDR3 DNA reads TGTGCCAGCGGCCTCTCTGGAAACACCATATATTTT. Based on the CDR3 plus reference TRBV5-4 and TRBJ1-3, the full variable domain is ETGVTQSPTHLIKTRGQQVTLRCSSQSGHNTVSWYQQALGQGPQFIFQYYREEENGRGNFPPRFSGLQFPNYSSELNVNALELDDSALYLCASGLSGNTIYFGEGSWLTVV.

The rearrangement uses TRBV6-5 and TRBJ1-2; D unresolved. Germline CDR1 and CDR2: MNHEY and SVGAGI. V dropped 0 bases and J dropped 2 bases, with 13 bases sitting between them. This CDR3 has 16 residues. The CDR3 spells CASSYSASDKNYGYTF. CDR3 sequence (DNA): TGTGCCAGCAGTTACTCGGCCTCCGACAAAAACTATGGCTACACCTTC.

The J gene is TRBJ1-2, the V gene TRBV19; 7 nucleotides line up with TRBD1. Germline assignment: CDR1 LNHDA and CDR2 SQIVND (reference sequence). The CDR3 loop spans 13 amino acids. V lost 6 bases to trimming and J lost 8 bases; unmatched junction nucleotides: 9. The CDR3: CASRPRQGHGYTF. In nucleotides, the CDR3 is TGTGCCAGTAGACCCAGACAGGGCCACGGCTACACCTTC.

This rearrangement joins TRBV5-8 to TRBJ2-1, with 8 nucleotides matching TRBD1. The CDR3 contains 14 residues. Germline loops: CDR1 SGHTS, CDR2 YDEGEE. The V and J ends lost 4 bases and 3 bases, in that order; junction bases with no gene match: 3. CDR3 DNA: TGTGCCAGCAGCCATGGACAGGGCTACAATGAGCAGTTCTTC. Protein: CASSHGQGYNEQFF.

This clone came up once. This chain connects TRBV20-1 to TRBJ1-2; the D is unclear. The CDR3 is made up of 11 amino acids. Germline V gives CDR1 DFQATT, CDR2 SNEGSKA (reference sequence). Trimming removed 5 bases from V and 0 bases from J, with 4 bases in between. CDR3 sequence (DNA): TGCAGTGCTCCCGCTAACTATGGCTACACCTTC. Amino acids: CSAPANYGYTF.

This sequence joins TRBV18 and TRBJ2-5; the match to TRBD1 covers 9 bases. With 0 bases clipped from V and 5 bases from J, the junction kept 4 bases outside the gene matches. Per germline, CDR1 KGHSH and CDR2 LQKENI. This CDR3 contains 15 residues. The CDR3 nucleotides are TGTGCCAGCTCACCACCCGGGACAGGGCGGGAGACCCAGTACTTC. Translating it yields CASSPPGTGRETQYF.

This chain links TRBV5-1 with TRBJ1-1; 7 nucleotides agree with TRBD1. CDR3 length: 15 residues. With V trimmed by 3 bases and J by 3 bases, 8 bases remained unmatched. Germline V CDR1 and CDR2: SGHRS, YFSETQ. CDR3 sequence (DNA): TGCGCCAGCAGCTCTTTACAGGGGTCCTACACTGAAGCTTTCTTT. Protein sequence: CASSSLQGSYTEAFF.